This TCR beta chain was obtained from a study of blood T cell repertoires in COVID-19. Study overall: Material from acute and convalescent COVID-19 was sourced from the United States, Italy and Spain.

From germline, CDR1 is SQVTM and CDR2 ANQGSEA. The CDR3 contains 14 residues. Trimming at V came to 5 bases and at J to 2 bases, leaving 6 bases not matched to a gene. In the original processing: For nucleated cells, counts were estimated from reference gene primer amplification. Only in-frame clones appear in the TCRdb table, and some are missing; sequencing was by immunoSEQ multiplex PCR. The V and J calls and clone size are taken from that table; D and trimming were inferred from the DNA. Of 90,000 to 120,000 clones in the sample, around 88% were seen once. Sequencing used peripheral blood. V gene TRBV29-1 combines with J gene TRBJ1-2; 9 bases match TRBD1. The sequence came from a man aged 45-65 years with active or convalescent COVID-19. This CDR3 reads CSVSDRGQNYGYTF. CDR3 nucleotide sequence: TGCAGCGTTTCGGACAGGGGCCAGAACTATGGCTACACCTTC.